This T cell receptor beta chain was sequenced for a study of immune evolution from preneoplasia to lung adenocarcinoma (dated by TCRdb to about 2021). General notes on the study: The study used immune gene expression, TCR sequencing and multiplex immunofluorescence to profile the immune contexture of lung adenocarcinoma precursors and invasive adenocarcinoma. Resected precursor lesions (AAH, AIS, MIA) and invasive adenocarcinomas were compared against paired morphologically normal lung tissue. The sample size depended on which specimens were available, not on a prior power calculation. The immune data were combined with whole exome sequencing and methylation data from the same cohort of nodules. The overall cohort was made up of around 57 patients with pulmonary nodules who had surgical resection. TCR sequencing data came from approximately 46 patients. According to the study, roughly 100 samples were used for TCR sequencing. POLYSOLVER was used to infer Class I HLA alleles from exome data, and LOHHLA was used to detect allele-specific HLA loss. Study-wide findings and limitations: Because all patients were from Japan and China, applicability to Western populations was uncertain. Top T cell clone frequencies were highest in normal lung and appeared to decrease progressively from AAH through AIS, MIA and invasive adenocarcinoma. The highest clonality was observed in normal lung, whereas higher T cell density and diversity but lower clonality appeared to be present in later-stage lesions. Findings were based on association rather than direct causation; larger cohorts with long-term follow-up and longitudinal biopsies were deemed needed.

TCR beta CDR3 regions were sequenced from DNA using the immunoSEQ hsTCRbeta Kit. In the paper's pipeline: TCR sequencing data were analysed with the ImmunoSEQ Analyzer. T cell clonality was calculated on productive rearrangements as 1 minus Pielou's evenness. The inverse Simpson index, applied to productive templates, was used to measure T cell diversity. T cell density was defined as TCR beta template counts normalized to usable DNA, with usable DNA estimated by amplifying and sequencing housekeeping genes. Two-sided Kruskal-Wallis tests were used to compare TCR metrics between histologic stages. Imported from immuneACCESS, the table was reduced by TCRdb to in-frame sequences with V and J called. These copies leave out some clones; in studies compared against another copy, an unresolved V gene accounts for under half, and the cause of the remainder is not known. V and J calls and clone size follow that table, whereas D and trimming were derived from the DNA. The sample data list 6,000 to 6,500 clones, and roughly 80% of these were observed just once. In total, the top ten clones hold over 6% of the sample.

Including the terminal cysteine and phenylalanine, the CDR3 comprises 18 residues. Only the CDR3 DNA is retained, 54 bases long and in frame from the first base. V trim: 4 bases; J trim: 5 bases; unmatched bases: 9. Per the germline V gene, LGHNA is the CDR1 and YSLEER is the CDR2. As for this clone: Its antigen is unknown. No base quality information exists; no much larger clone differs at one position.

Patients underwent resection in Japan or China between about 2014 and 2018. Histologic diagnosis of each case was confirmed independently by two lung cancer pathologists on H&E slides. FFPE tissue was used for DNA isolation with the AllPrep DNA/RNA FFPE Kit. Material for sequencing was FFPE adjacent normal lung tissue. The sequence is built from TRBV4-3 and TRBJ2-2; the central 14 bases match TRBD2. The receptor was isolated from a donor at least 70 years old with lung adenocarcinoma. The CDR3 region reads CASSPGLAGVKPTGELFF. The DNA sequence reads TGCGCCAGCAGCCCGGGACTAGCGGGAGTTAAACCAACCGGGGAGCTGTTTTTT.